This is a list of T cell receptor beta chains from one sample in a study of response to subunit inactivated influenza vaccine. One entry per CDR3 protein, called by TCRdb with MiXCR from the RT-PCR reads. Among 550,000 to 650,000 distinct CDR3 sequences listed, roughly 12% were seen once. The material was PBMCs from blood, obtained on the day of vaccination. These receptors all come from a man aged 45 to 65 who received an inactivated influenza vaccine. Each CDR3 is given with its conserved first and last residue. The D gene is left open where the match is weak. Not all rows give a size; the values are once, few, many and, for expanded clones, a class.

DNA,CDR3,size,D,V,J
TGTGCCAGCAGTTTATTGGGACGTTCAGGAAACACCATATATTTT,CASSLLGRSGNTIYF,few,.,TRBV12-3/TRBV12-4,TRBJ1-3
TGTGCCAGCAGCTTAGTGGTCGCGAGGACGAACACCGGGGAGCTGTTTTTT,CASSLVVARTNTGELFF,.,.,TRBV7-9,TRBJ2-2
TGCAGCGCGGGGACAGGCATGAACACTGAAGCTTTCTTT,CSAGTGMNTEAFF,few,TRBD1,TRBV29-1,TRBJ1-1
TGTGCCAGCAGCTTAGAATTCGGGATTGGCGATACGCAGTATTTT,CASSLEFGIGDTQYF,.,.,TRBV7-2,TRBJ2-3
TGTGCCAGCAGTTTCTCTCCAGGGGGCGATGAAAAACTGTTTTTT,CASSFSPGGDEKLFF,.,TRBD1,TRBV12-3/TRBV12-4,TRBJ1-4
TGTGCCAGCAGTTTCCACCCAACAGGGATGGACGAGCAGTACTTC,CASSFHPTGMDEQYF,many,.,TRBV27,TRBJ2-7
TGTGCCAGCAGCTTTTGGGGCGGTGGGGCCAACGTCCTGACTTTC,CASSFWGGGANVLTF,.,.,TRBV5-6,TRBJ2-6
TGTGCCAGCAGCTTGCGGACAGGTGGCTACACCTTC,CASSLRTGGYTF,few,TRBD1,TRBV5-4,TRBJ1-2
TGTGCCAGCAGGGACCCGGACAGGGACCCAGATACGCAGTATTTT,CASRDPDRDPDTQYF,.,TRBD1,TRBV2,TRBJ2-3
TGTGCCAGCAGTTACTCGATCTTGGCGGGAGTAAGTACGCAGTATTTT,CASSYSILAGVSTQYF,many,TRBD2,TRBV6-5,TRBJ2-3
TGCGCCAGCAGCTTTCTCCGGCGAACTGAAGCTTTCTTT,CASSFLRRTEAFF,.,.,TRBV5-1,TRBJ1-1
TGTGCCAGCAGTTTAACGCAGGGCCCCGGGGAGCTGTTTTTT,CASSLTQGPGELFF,.,.,TRBV27,TRBJ2-2
TGTGCCAGCAGCGATCACAGCGGATCCTATGGCTACACCTTC,CASSDHSGSYGYTF,few,.,TRBV6-1,TRBJ1-2
TGTGCCAGCAGCCCATTTGATGCTGGGGCCAACGTCCTGACTTTC,CASSPFDAGANVLTF,.,.,TRBV2,TRBJ2-6
TGTGCCAGCAGCCGGGGAGGAGGGTATTCCAATGAGCAGTTCTTC,CASSRGGGYSNEQFF,few,.,TRBV12-3/TRBV12-4,TRBJ2-1
TGTGCCAGCAGCGCCACACCAGCGGGAGTAGTCGAGACCCAGTACTTC,CASSATPAGVVETQYF,few,TRBD2,TRBV25-1,TRBJ2-5
TGCAGTGCACAGGAGGGACTAGCGCGAAATGAGCAGTTCTTC,CSAQEGLARNEQFF,few,TRBD2,TRBV20-1,TRBJ2-1
TGTGCCGGGGGGCTGAGGAACACCGGGGAGCTGTTTTTT,CAGGLRNTGELFF,.,.,TRBV7-8,TRBJ2-2
TGTGCCAGTAGTATCGAAGGACTAGCAAACGAGCAGTACTTC,CASSIEGLANEQYF,.,TRBD2,TRBV19,TRBJ2-7
TGCAGCGTGCCTTCATCTGGGGACTATGGCTACACCTTC,CSVPSSGDYGYTF,many,.,TRBV29-1,TRBJ1-2
TGTGCCAGCAGCTTCCAGGCTGCAACTAATGAAAAACTGTTTTTT,CASSFQAATNEKLFF,few,.,TRBV7-2,TRBJ1-4
TGTGCCAGCAGCTTGGAGGGACTAGCGGGAGGAGGCAATGAGCAGTTCTTC,CASSLEGLAGGGNEQFF,.,TRBD2,TRBV5-6,TRBJ2-1
TGCAGCGTCTCAGCGGGGGGGGGTACCTACAATGAGCAGTTCTTC,CSVSAGGGTYNEQFF,many,TRBD2,TRBV29-1,TRBJ2-1
TGTGCCAGCAGCTGGGACTCCAATTCACCCCTCCACTTT,CASSWDSNSPLHF,few,.,TRBV12-3/TRBV12-4,TRBJ1-6
TGTGCCAGCAGCCCCAGTGGACGACTAGCGGGAGTCACAGATACGCAGTATTTT,CASSPSGRLAGVTDTQYF,once,TRBD2,TRBV9,TRBJ2-3
TGTGCCAGCGAGGGAGGGGGAACCAAAAACATTCAGTACTTC,CASEGGGTKNIQYF,.,.,TRBV12-3/TRBV12-4,TRBJ2-4
TGTGCCAGCAGCTTACTAGCGGGGGGATGGCAGTTCTTC,CASSLLAGGWQFF,.,TRBD2,TRBV7-9,TRBJ2-1
TGTGCCAGCAGCGTTTCAGGGTTAGGGTCAGATACGCAGTATTTT,CASSVSGLGSDTQYF,.,.,TRBV9,TRBJ2-3
TGTGCCAGCAGTTTAGCCCTTAACTATGGCTACACCTTC,CASSLALNYGYTF,.,.,TRBV27,TRBJ1-2
TGTGCCAGCAGCCTAGGGGGTCAGAATAATTCACCCCTCCACTTT,CASSLGGQNNSPLHF,once,.,TRBV5-5,TRBJ1-6
TGTGCCAGCAGCTTGGTGGGAAGCGGCTACACCTTC,CASSLVGSGYTF,few,.,TRBV5-6,TRBJ1-2
TGTGCCAGCAGCTGGTTGAGCCGGGAGCAGTTCTTC,CASSWLSREQFF,few,.,TRBV5-5,TRBJ2-1
TGTGCCAGCAGCTTAGCGGACTGGCGAGAGACCCAGTACTTC,CASSLADWRETQYF,few,.,TRBV7-9,TRBJ2-5
TGTGCCAGCAGCTACGAGACTAGCCTAGGCCCCTACAATGAGCAGTTCTTC,CASSYETSLGPYNEQFF,few,TRBD2,TRBV11-1,TRBJ2-1
TGTGCCAGCAGTCGCCGGACAGGGGGAAACAATGAGCAGTTCTTC,CASSRRTGGNNEQFF,many,TRBD1,TRBV12-3/TRBV12-4,TRBJ2-1
TGCAGTGCTTCCCCCGGCCCCGGATCAGTTACGCAGTATTTT,CSASPGPGSVTQYF,few,.,TRBV20-1,TRBJ2-3
TGTGCCAGCATAAGCTTTTACCTGAACACTGAAGCTTTCTTT,CASISFYLNTEAFF,.,.,TRBV2,TRBJ1-1
TGTGCCAGCAGTTTACAGGATCTGAACACTGAAGCTTTCTTT,CASSLQDLNTEAFF,few,.,TRBV6-5,TRBJ1-1
TGTGCCAGCTCACTAACAGGGGGCGAACCGGGCGAGCAGTACTTC,CASSLTGGEPGEQYF,few,TRBD1,TRBV18,TRBJ2-7
TGTGCCAGCAGTCCCGTTGGGGGGGGCGAGCAGTACTTC,CASSPVGGGEQYF,.,TRBD2,TRBV12-3/TRBV12-4,TRBJ2-7
TGTGCCAGCAGCCGGGGCCTAGTAGATACGCAGTATTTT,CASSRGLVDTQYF,few,.,TRBV27,TRBJ2-3
TGCGCCAGCAGCTCTGGACAGGTAGAGACCCAGTACTTC,CASSSGQVETQYF,few,TRBD1,TRBV5-1,TRBJ2-5
TGTGCCACCAGTGATTTCGGGGGCTACAATGAGCAGTTCTTC,CATSDFGGYNEQFF,.,.,TRBV24-1,TRBJ2-1
TGTGCCAGCAGTACGGGCAGACAAGAGACCCAGTACTTC,CASSTGRQETQYF,many,.,TRBV6-6,TRBJ2-5
TGTGCCAGCAGCAGCAGGACAGGGGGTCGTGTCTACGAGCAGTACTTC,CASSSRTGGRVYEQYF,.,TRBD1,TRBV7-2,TRBJ2-7
TGCGCCAGCAGCCAGGGGAGACTCCCAAGAAACACAGATACGCAGTATTTT,CASSQGRLPRNTDTQYF,many,.,TRBV4-1,TRBJ2-3
TGTGCCAGCAGTGTAGCGGGACTGGGGGCCGATACGCAGTATTTT,CASSVAGLGADTQYF,many,TRBD2,TRBV2,TRBJ2-3
TGCGCCAGCAGCTTGGCTCTGGCGGGCGGGGGAGATACGCAGTATTTT,CASSLALAGGGDTQYF,many,TRBD2,TRBV5-1,TRBJ2-3
TGTGCCAGCGCTGGGACAGGGGGGGCTTTGAATCAGCCCCAGCATTTT,CASAGTGGALNQPQHF,few,TRBD1,TRBV6-2/TRBV6-3,TRBJ1-5
TGTGCCAGCAGCCAAGGGGAGTCTGGCTACACCTTC,CASSQGESGYTF,.,.,TRBV14,TRBJ1-2
TGTGCCAGCAGGACCGGCGCGGGGAACTACAATGAGCAGTTCTTC,CASRTGAGNYNEQFF,few,.,TRBV28,TRBJ2-1
TGTGCCAGCAGTTACCCTAAAAACGGACAGGGACCGAACACCGGGGAGCTGTTTTTT,CASSYPKNGQGPNTGELFF,few,TRBD1,TRBV11-1,TRBJ2-2
TGTGCCAGTAGTTTGACTAGCGAGTACAATGAGCAGTTCTTC,CASSLTSEYNEQFF,many,TRBD2,TRBV19,TRBJ2-1
TGTGCCAGCAGCTTGGCTGCCGCGGTAGCCAAAAACATTCAGTACTTC,CASSLAAAVAKNIQYF,few,.,TRBV5-5,TRBJ2-4
TGCAGTGCCTCAGGGGCCCAAGAGACCCAGTACTTC,CSASGAQETQYF,many,.,TRBV20-1,TRBJ2-5
TGCAGTGCCGACGGACAGGCATATTCCTACGAGCAGTACTTC,CSADGQAYSYEQYF,many,TRBD1,TRBV20-1,TRBJ2-7
TGTGCCAGCTCCCAGATCGTAGACGCCAACTATGGCTACACCTTC,CASSQIVDANYGYTF,few,.,TRBV18,TRBJ1-2
TGTGCCAGCAGTGCCCGGGAGGGCCCTCTGCGAAACTATGGCTACACCTTC,CASSAREGPLRNYGYTF,.,.,TRBV6-1,TRBJ1-2